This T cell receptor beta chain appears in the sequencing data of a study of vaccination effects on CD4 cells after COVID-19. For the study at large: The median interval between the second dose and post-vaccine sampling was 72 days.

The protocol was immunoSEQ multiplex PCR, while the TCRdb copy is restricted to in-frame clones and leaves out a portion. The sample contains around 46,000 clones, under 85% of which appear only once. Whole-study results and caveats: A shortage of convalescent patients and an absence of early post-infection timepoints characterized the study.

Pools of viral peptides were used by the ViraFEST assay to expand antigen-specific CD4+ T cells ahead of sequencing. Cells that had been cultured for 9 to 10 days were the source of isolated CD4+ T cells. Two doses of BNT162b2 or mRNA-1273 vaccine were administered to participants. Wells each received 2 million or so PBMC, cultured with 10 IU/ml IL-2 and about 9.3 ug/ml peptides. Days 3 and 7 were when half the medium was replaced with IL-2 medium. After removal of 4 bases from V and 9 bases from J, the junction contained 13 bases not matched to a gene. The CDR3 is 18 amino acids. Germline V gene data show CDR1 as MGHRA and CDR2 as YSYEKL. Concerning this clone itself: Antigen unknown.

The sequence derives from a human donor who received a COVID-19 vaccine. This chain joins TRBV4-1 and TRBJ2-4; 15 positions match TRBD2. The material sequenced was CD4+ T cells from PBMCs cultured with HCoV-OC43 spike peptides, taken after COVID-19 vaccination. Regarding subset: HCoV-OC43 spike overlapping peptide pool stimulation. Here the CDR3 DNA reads TGCGCCAGCAGCCTAGGGGTCGGACTAGCGGGAGGGCCGGGCATTCAGTACTTC. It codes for CASSLGVGLAGGPGIQYF.